The T cell receptor beta chain described here comes from a study of lymphopenia after photon versus proton radiotherapy. General study findings and limits: Authors raise, but do not show, better survival with proton therapy. Proton therapy kept repertoires fairly stable, unlike photons, which gained effector/memory cells. Post-nadir TCR diversity decline inversely tracked overall survival among those who died.

Germline V lookup: CDR1 KGHSH, CDR2 LQKENI. J was trimmed by 5 bases and V by 3 bases; bases with no gene match: 5. The CDR3 length is 14 residues. Method: immunoSEQ multiplex PCR; TCRdb's copy keeps in-frame clones and lacks some. The table lists tens of thousands of clones, around 88% of them singletons. Remarks on this clone: Its antigen is not identified.

This specimen consisted of peripheral blood, obtained from a patient treated with proton-based radiotherapy. The rearrangement joins TRBV18 to TRBJ2-3, with TRBD2 matching over 7 bases. The TCR was taken from a man between 60 and 75 years old with pancreatic cancer. The CDR3 region is CASSPLLAGDTQYF. CDR3 bases: TGTGCCAGCTCACCCTTGTTAGCGGGAGATACGCAGTATTTT. Based on the CDR3 plus reference TRBV18 and TRBJ2-3, the full variable domain is NAGVMQNPRHLVRRRGQEARLRCSPMKGHSHVYWYRQLPEEGLKFMVYLQKENIIDESGMPKERFSAEFPKEGPSILRIQQVVRGDSAAYFCASSPLLAGDTQYFGPGTRLTVL.